These 31 T cell receptor beta chains share one sample of origin, sequenced in a study of T cell repertoires in cytomegalovirus infection. No antigen has been assigned to these receptors. TCRdb fed the reads into MiXCR, producing one record per CDR3 protein. The data contain about 830,000 distinct CDR3 sequences, less than 35% of them singletons. Sequences were derived from cultured CD8+ T cells from PBMCs, sampled from culture after CMV antigen stimulation. The receptors were gathered from a human donor in good health (CMV status not recorded). Some clones in this sample may be carry-over from other donors' samples.

With respect to this clonotype: A much larger clone is a single base away; this may be a read error. This chain uses TRBV19 with TRBJ2-1, with TRBD2 identical over 10 bases. The ends lost 5 bases at V and 15 bases at J; junction bases unmatched: 10. The CDR3 runs to 13 residues. CDR1 and CDR2 from the germline V gene are LNHDA and SQIVND (reference sequence). DNA of the CDR3: TGTGCCAGTAGTCCCACGCAGCGGGGGGGGCCGTTCTTC. Translated: CASSPTQRGGPFF. Supplemented by reference TRBV19 and TRBJ2-1, the full variable domain reads DGGITQSPKYLFRKEGQNVTLSCEQNLNHDAMYWYRQDPGQGLRLIYYSQIVNDFQKGDIAEGYSVSREKKESFPLTVTSAQKNPTAFYLCASSPTQRGGPFFGPGTRLTVL.

This clonotype showed up just a few times. The rearrangement joins TRBV7-2 to TRBJ1-1; D uncertain. Trimming pared 5 bases from V and 0 bases from J, leaving 19 bases between. CDR1 is SGHTA, CDR2 FQGNSA, per germline. The CDR3 covers 17 residues. The CDR3 coding sequence is TGTGCCAGCAGCCCGCATACCTATAAGTTTTTGAACACTGAAGCTTTCTTT. This encodes CASSPHTYKFLNTEAFF.

This clonotype was recorded a few times. V and J are TRBV4-1 and TRBJ2-1; the D gene is possibly TRBD2 (7 bases). The CDR3 loop spans 17 amino acids. CDR1 MGHRA and CDR2 YSYEKL come from the germline V gene. V lost 0 bases and J 1 base, leaving 13 bases between the germline ends. The CDR3 DNA is TGCGCCAGCAGCCAAGATTGGGGGGGCGGGTCCTACAATGAGCAGTTCTTC. Residues: CASSQDWGGGSYNEQFF.

This rearrangement joins TRBV11-2 to TRBJ2-5; D gene unclear. The V gene's germline CDR1 is SGHAT and CDR2 FQNNGV. The CDR3 runs 14 residues. V gave up 5 bases and J gave up 5 bases, with 15 bases separating them. The CDR3 sequence is CASSSWAGLETQYF. As DNA, the CDR3 is TGTGCCAGCAGCAGCTGGGCAGGCCTGGAGACCCAGTACTTC.

This clonotype was found many times. The chain recombines TRBV7-8 with TRBJ2-5; perhaps TRBD2 as D (7 bases). Trimming stripped 8 bases from V and 10 bases from J, with 26 bases between. The CDR3 is 15 residues long. Germline CDR1 and CDR2: SGHVS and FQNEAQ. The CDR3 DNA is TGTGCCAGCCTAGAGGGGGGGCTAGGCTGGGAGTTCCAGTACTTC. Translated: CASLEGGLGWEFQYF.

The chain has TRBV5-6 and TRBJ1-1; unclear D gene. Per germline, CDR1 SGHDT and CDR2 YYEEEE. Trimming left V 2 bases short and J 7 bases short, with 9 bases between. The CDR3 is 12 amino acids. CDR3 in amino acids: CASSLQSFEAFF. CDR3 in DNA: TGTGCCAGCAGCTTACAGTCGTTTGAAGCTTTCTTT.

The table lists this clonotype with a few counts. The chain is built from TRBV5-6 and TRBJ2-1, with D perhaps TRBD1 or TRBD2 (7 bases each). CDR3 length: 12 amino acids. CDR1 and CDR2 from the germline V gene are SGHDT and YYEEEE. Trimming cost V 7 bases and J 8 bases, with 13 bases left between them. CDR3 amino acids: CASSGGGDEQFF. The CDR3 DNA is TGTGCCAGCTCAGGGGGGGGCGATGAGCAGTTCTTC.

The V and J genes are TRBV20-1 and TRBJ2-7; possibly TRBD1 for D (6 bases). The CDR3 totals 13 residues. V was trimmed by 4 bases and J by 7 bases, leaving 17 bases between them. From germline, CDR1 is DFQATT and CDR2 SNEGSKA (reference sequence). Written as DNA, the CDR3 is TGCAGTGCTATAAACAGGGTATCAGGAGAGCAGTACTTC. Encoded protein: CSAINRVSGEQYF.

Comments on this clonotype: A much larger clone lies a single base off, so this may be a read error. The chain uses TRBV7-8 and TRBJ1-2; D is unresolved. The V gene's germline CDR1 is SGHVS and CDR2 FQNEAQ. The CDR3 loop spans 12 amino acids. The CDR3 sequence: CACSLGDYGYTF. The CDR3 DNA sequence: TGTGCCTGCAGCTTAGGAGACTATGGCTACACCTTC.

The chain combines TRBV3-1 with TRBJ2-5; TRBD1 matches at 8 bases. V gave up 2 bases and J gave up 3 bases; unmatched junction bases: 8. The CDR3 covers 16 residues. Per germline, CDR1 LGHDT and CDR2 YNNKEL (reference sequence). CDR3 region: CASSQTHSQGEETQYF. DNA for the CDR3: TGTGCCAGCAGCCAAACTCATTCACAGGGGGAAGAGACCCAGTACTTC.

The chain uses TRBV20-1 and TRBJ1-4, with 7 bases that match TRBD1. CDR3 length equals 15 residues. V gave up 0 bases and J gave up 6 bases; unmatched junction bases: 7. Germline loops: CDR1 DFQATT, CDR2 SNEGSKA (reference sequence). DNA of the CDR3: TGCAGTGCTAGAGATGATTACAGGGGAGATGAAAAACTGTTTTTT. It specifies CSARDDYRGDEKLFF.

There are a few counts of this clonotype. This CDR3 reads CASSDDGYEQYF. CDR3 nucleotide sequence: TGTGCCAGCAGTGACGACGGGTACGAGCAGTACTTC. The gene calls are TRBV27 and TRBJ2-7; D gene unclear. CDR1 and CDR2 from the germline V gene are MNHEY and SMNVEV (reference sequence). V was cut by 5 bases and J by 4 bases, with 9 bases left in between. The CDR3 runs 12 residues.

J is TRBJ2-5 and V is TRBV7-9; D is perhaps TRBD2 (6 bases). With 4 bases removed from V and 3 bases from J, the gap between germline ends came to 21 bases. The CDR3 sequence is 17 residues long. CDR1 and CDR2 from the germline V gene are SEHNR and FQNEAQ (reference sequence). In DNA, the CDR3 is TGTGCCAGCAGCTCCCCTCAAGGCGGGGACGCCAAAGAGACCCAGTACTTC. This codes for CASSSPQGGDAKETQYF.

This clonotype was counted a few times. The J gene is TRBJ1-2, the V gene TRBV19, with D possibly being TRBD1 (5 bases). V was clipped by 3 bases and J by 2 bases, with 10 bases between them. The CDR3 length is 14 residues. CDR1 and CDR2 (germline): LNHDA, SQIVND (reference sequence). The CDR3 DNA is TGTGCCAGTAGTATCGAGGGGACGAACTATGGCTACACCTTC. Residues: CASSIEGTNYGYTF. The full variable domain, completed using reference TRBV19 and TRBJ1-2, is DGGITQSPKYLFRKEGQNVTLSCEQNLNHDAMYWYRQDPGQGLRLIYYSQIVNDFQKGDIAEGYSVSREKKESFPLTVTSAQKNPTAFYLCASSIEGTNYGYTFGSGTRLTVV.

This chain connects TRBV27 to TRBJ2-2; D remains unclear. Germline-derived CDR1 and CDR2 are MNHEY and SMNVEV (reference sequence). Trimming removed 2 bases at V and 5 bases at J, with 3 bases between. The CDR3 covers 12 residues. The CDR3 spells CASSLMTGELFF. CDR3 bases: TGTGCCAGCAGTTTAATGACCGGGGAGCTGTTTTTT.

The DNA for the CDR3 is TGTGCCAGCAGGTTCCAAAGGAGCGGGGGTTACGAGCAGTACTTC. The encoded protein is CASRFQRSGGYEQYF. The chain joins TRBV7-8 to TRBJ2-7; 8 positions agree with TRBD2. Germline V gives CDR1 SGHVS, CDR2 FQNEAQ. The CDR3 has 15 residues. The V gene end was trimmed by 6 bases and the J gene end by 4 bases; junction bases not matched to a gene: 11.

The rearrangement joins TRBV19 to TRBJ2-1, with D possibly matching TRBD1 (6 bases). CDR1 is LNHDA, CDR2 SQIVND, per germline (reference sequence). The CDR3 has 14 amino acids. V was cut by 10 bases and J by 10 bases, with 23 bases left in between. For the CDR3, the DNA is TGTGCCACCTACCGGCAGGGGCAAAGAGGCGAGCAGTTCTTC. It encodes CATYRQGQRGEQFF.

The sample holds many counts of this clonotype. The chain carries TRBV12-3 or TRBV12-4 and TRBJ1-2, with D perhaps TRBD1 (6 bases). V was trimmed by 5 bases and J by 2 bases, leaving 18 bases between them. There are 16 residues in the CDR3. CDR3 residues: CASSANLQGANYGYTF. The CDR3 nucleotides read TGTGCCAGCAGTGCAAACTTACAGGGCGCCAACTATGGCTACACCTTC.

The chain combines TRBV19 with TRBJ2-2; 9 nucleotides match TRBD1. Trimming removed 5 bases from V and 4 bases from J; junction bases left unmatched: 5. The CDR3 is made up of 15 amino acids. Germline assignment: CDR1 LNHDA and CDR2 SQIVND (reference sequence). The CDR3 DNA reads as TGTGCCAGTAGTGTAGGGACAGGGCGCACCGGGGAGCTGTTTTTT. It translates to CASSVGTGRTGELFF.

This clonotype has just a few counts. The chain links TRBV20-1 to TRBJ2-2; 8 nucleotides align to TRBD1. The CDR3 covers 13 residues. With 4 bases clipped from V and 4 bases from J, the junction kept 2 bases outside the gene matches. The germline V gene encodes CDR1 DFQATT and CDR2 SNEGSKA (reference sequence). In DNA form, the CDR3 reads TGCAGTGCTAAACAGGGGGTCACCGGGGAGCTGTTTTTT. Amino acid sequence: CSAKQGVTGELFF.

This clonotype was recorded a few times. The CDR3 DNA reads as TGTGCCAGCAGCTTAAGCGGGGGGCCCTCCTACGAGCAGTACGTC. This sequence encodes CASSLSGGPSYEQYV. The chain carries TRBV7-9 and TRBJ2-7; 9 bases agree with TRBD2. CDR3 length: 15 residues. The germline gives CDR1 SEHNR, CDR2 FQNEAQ (reference sequence). Trimming removed 2 bases from V and 0 bases from J; junction bases left unmatched: 2.

This clonotype was found a few times. The chain recombines TRBV2 with TRBJ1-6; D call uncertain. V shed 5 bases and J shed 8 bases, with 13 bases lying between them. Germline CDR1 and CDR2: SNHLY and FYNNEI. The CDR3 runs to 14 residues. This CDR3 reads CASSKVVRDSPLHF. CDR3 nucleotides: TGTGCCAGCAGTAAGGTGGTTCGAGATTCACCCCTCCACTTT.

This rearrangement joins TRBV20-1 to TRBJ2-1, with TRBD2 matching 15 bases. Trimming removed 7 bases from V and 7 bases from J; junction bases left unmatched: 11. This CDR3 has 16 residues. Germline CDR1 DFQATT, CDR2 SNEGSKA (reference sequence). The CDR3 DNA sequence: TGCAGTGGTGTAAATGGGGGACTAGCGGGGGGTAATGAGCAGTTCTTC. Its translation: CSGVNGGLAGGNEQFF.

The rearrangement links TRBV6-8 to TRBJ2-3; 8 nucleotides line up with TRBD2. Per germline, CDR1 MNHGY and CDR2 SAAAGT. With 2 bases clipped from V and 1 base from J, the junction kept 2 bases outside the gene matches. This CDR3 has 15 residues. CDR3 sequence: CASSYERGRTDTQYF. For the CDR3, the DNA is TGTGCCAGCAGTTACGAGCGGGGGCGCACAGATACGCAGTATTTT.

The chain has TRBV7-2 and TRBJ2-2, with 10 bases fitting TRBD1. The CDR3 consists of 17 residues. J lost 2 bases, V lost 2 bases, and 5 bases had no gene match. CDR1 is SGHTA and CDR2 is FQGNSA in the germline V gene. The CDR3 DNA follows: TGTGCCAGCAGCTTACTCCGGGACAGGGGTAACACCGGGGAGCTGTTTTTT. Encoded protein: CASSLLRDRGNTGELFF. The complete variable domain, with remaining parts taken from reference TRBV7-2 and TRBJ2-2, reads GAGVSQSPSNKVTEKGKDVELRCDPISGHTALYWYRQSLGQGLEFLIYFQGNSAPDKSGLPSDRFSAERTGGSVSTLTIQRTQQEDSAVYLCASSLLRDRGNTGELFFGEGSRLTVL.

The J gene is TRBJ1-6, the V gene TRBV12-3 or TRBV12-4; possibly TRBD1 for D (5 bases). The CDR3 has 12 amino acids. V was clipped by 2 bases and J by 11 bases, with 7 bases between them. The CDR3 loop is CASSLSGPPLHF. The CDR3 nucleotides are TGTGCCAGCAGTTTATCGGGGCCACCCCTCCACTTT.

V gene TRBV7-8 combines with J gene TRBJ2-7; D is unclear. The CDR3 loop spans 19 amino acids. Germline V gives CDR1 SGHVS, CDR2 FQNEAQ. V shed 6 bases and J shed 4 bases, with 31 bases lying between them. Here the CDR3 reads CASRPLGKGPEDLGYEQYV. Written as DNA, the CDR3 is TGTGCCAGCAGACCGTTGGGTAAGGGTCCCGAGGATTTGGGATACGAGCAGTACGTC.

Comments on this clonotype: This could be a read error, since a much larger clone is one nucleotide away. This chain links TRBV7-3 with TRBJ1-5; TRBD1 is a possible D gene (6 bases). Per germline, CDR1 SGHTA and CDR2 FQGTGA. The CDR3 has 14 residues. DNA of the CDR3: TGTGCCAGCAGCCATCCCGGGGGCGATCAGTCCCAGCATTTT. It encodes CASSHPGGDQSQHF.

This clonotype has just a few counts. The chain recombines TRBV6-5 with TRBJ2-7, with D tentatively TRBD1 (6 bases). Per the germline V gene, CDR1 is MNHEY and CDR2 is SVGAGI. The CDR3 consists of 14 residues. Trimming left V 6 bases short and J 0 bases short, with 12 bases between. The CDR3 reads CASRQGGTSYEQYV. In DNA form, the CDR3 reads TGTGCCAGCAGACAGGGTGGGACCTCCTACGAGCAGTACGTC.

This clonotype was counted a few times. The chain uses TRBV12-3 or TRBV12-4 and TRBJ1-4; TRBD1 aligns across 7 bases. Unmatched junction bases numbered 17, after V lost 6 bases and J lost 4 bases. The CDR3 spans 18 residues. CDR3 DNA sequence: TGTGCCAGCAGCTTCATCCCTTCCCCGGGACAGTTTAATGAAAAACTGTTTTTT. Translation: CASSFIPSPGQFNEKLFF.

This clonotype has only a few counts. The chain combines TRBV6-6 with TRBJ1-1, with unresolved D. V was pared by 2 bases and J by 1 base, with 14 bases between. Germline V gives CDR1 MNHNY, CDR2 SVGAGI (reference sequence). The CDR3 is 16 residues long. The CDR3 loop is CASSYLRHITNTEAFF. DNA of the CDR3: TGTGCCAGCAGTTACCTCCGACATATAACGAACACTGAAGCTTTCTTT.